This TCR beta chain stems from a study of blood T cell repertoires in COVID-19. Study in general: The United States, Italy and Spain supplied acute and convalescent COVID-19 samples. PBMCs, B-cell-depleted T cells, or T cells were the source of the cDNA or gDNA that made up the material.

Trimming stripped 1 base from V and 7 bases from J, with 7 bases between. This CDR3 is 11 amino acids long. From germline, CDR1 is GTSNPN and CDR2 SVGIG (reference sequence). As originally analysed: It was from reference gene primer amplification that nucleated cell counts were estimated. Generated by immunoSEQ multiplex PCR, the TCRdb table keeps only in-frame clones and is missing some. That table gives V, J and clone size, and the DNA gave D and trimming. Altogether roughly 420,000 clones are present, approximately 87% being singletons, with the ten largest covering roughly 0.97%. Sequenced material: PBMCs or T cells enriched from blood (not recorded which). The receptor was derived from a woman aged 25 to 39 with acute COVID-19. This chain uses TRBV30 with TRBJ1-1; D is unclear. The CDR3 DNA sequence: TGTGCCTGGAGTGAACGTAGTGAAGCTTTCTTT. This gives the protein CAWSERSEAFF.